This paragraph reports one T cell receptor beta chain. What it binds is not known. The data belong to a study of T cell responses to AZD1222 COVID-19 vaccine. Study-wide findings and caveats: Donor demographics were predominantly white British with a female majority; clonal diversity may be underestimated. Spike was spanned by vaccine-associated CD4 TCRs, with dominance at 160-218 and 743-854.

TCRdb keeps only in-frame clones here, not all; method: immunoSEQ multiplex PCR. The data show 40,000 to 45,000 clones, around 77% seen once. This CDR3 has 16 amino acids. Trimming cost V 4 bases and J 5 bases; bases outside gene matches: 10. The germline V gene encodes CDR1 MDHEN and CDR2 SYDVKM. The receptor was isolated from an adult who received the MenACWY meningococcal vaccine as a control. The sample here was peripheral blood, taken 28 days after the second dose of the MenACWY control vaccine. The chain carries TRBV28 and TRBJ1-4; the match to TRBD1 covers 7 bases. CDR3: CASSWSRDSLNEKLFF. The CDR3 nucleotides are TGTGCCAGCAGTTGGAGTCGGGACAGTCTGAATGAAAAACTGTTTTTT.